The rows below give T cell receptor beta chains drawn from one sample of a study of blood T cell repertoires in COVID-19. The method was immunoSEQ multiplex PCR; TCRdb's version includes in-frame clones alone and lacks a portion of them. Here the sample spans fewer than 350,000 clones, around 90% being singletons. Sequenced input: peripheral blood. Source of these receptors: a woman aged 25 to 39 with COVID-19, enrolled during active disease. The CDR3 runs from the conserved cysteine through the conserved F or W. The D gene is left open where the match is weak. The listing skips clone size in some rows; elsewhere it reads once, few, many or a size class.

j_call | clone_size | d_call | v_call | cdr3_aa | cdr3_nt
TRBJ1-6 | NA | NA | TRBV28 | CASSPLSYNSPLHF | TGTGCCAGCAGTCCACTCTCCTATAATTCACCCCTCCACTTT
TRBJ2-2 | NA | TRBD2 | TRBV10-3 | CAISEPSGRPNTGELFF | TGTGCCATCAGTGAGCCTAGCGGGAGGCCTAACACCGGGGAGCTGTTTTTT
TRBJ1-4 | NA | TRBD1 | TRBV5-1 | CASSYLGTDNEKLFF | TGCGCCAGCAGCTATCTAGGGACAGATAATGAAAAACTGTTTTTT
TRBJ2-1 | once | NA | TRBV7-3 | CASSQRQYNEQFF | TGTGCCAGCAGCCAACGCCAGTACAATGAGCAGTTCTTC
TRBJ2-5 | NA | TRBD1 | TRBV27 | CASSMGTEETQYF | TGTGCCAGCAGTATGGGGACAGAAGAGACCCAGTACTTC
TRBJ2-7 | once | TRBD2 | TRBV9 | CASSVGAGGYEQYF | TGTGCCAGCAGCGTAGGGGCGGGGGGATACGAGCAGTACTTC
TRBJ2-2 | NA | TRBD1 | TRBV5-1 | CASSFDRGGTGELFF | TGCGCCAGCAGCTTCGACAGGGGGGGAACCGGGGAGCTGTTTTTT
TRBJ2-5 | NA | TRBD2 | TRBV18 | CASSPPSGAQATQYF | TGTGCCAGCTCACCACCTAGCGGGGCCCAGGCGACCCAGTACTTC
TRBJ2-4 | NA | NA | TRBV24-1 | CATSVTPGPSGQNIQYF | TGTGCCACCAGTGTGACCCCAGGGCCCTCCGGCCAAAACATTCAGTACTTC
TRBJ2-2 | NA | TRBD1 | TRBV3-1/TRBV3-2 | CASSERDRGDTGELFF | TGTGCCAGCAGCGAAAGGGACAGGGGTGACACCGGGGAGCTGTTTTTT
TRBJ2-1 | NA | TRBD2 | TRBV19 | CASRSGRTKFF | TGTGCCAGTAGAAGCGGGAGAACTAAGTTCTTC
TRBJ2-3 | NA | TRBD2 | TRBV4-1 | CASSQAGRAADTQYF | TGCGCCAGCAGCCAAGCCGGGAGGGCCGCAGATACGCAGTATTTT
TRBJ2-3 | NA | TRBD2 | TRBV13 | CASSNGGTSGRDTQYF | TGTGCCAGCAGCAATGGAGGGACTAGCGGGAGGGATACGCAGTATTTT
TRBJ2-5 | NA | TRBD2 | TRBV5-4 | CASSSGTSGAQETQYF | TGTGCCAGCAGCTCCGGGACTAGCGGGGCCCAAGAGACCCAGTACTTC
TRBJ2-1 | NA | TRBD2 | TRBV7-3 | CASSPSGSSYNEQFF | TGTGCCAGCAGCCCTAGCGGGAGCTCCTACAATGAGCAGTTCTTC
TRBJ2-7 | NA | TRBD2 | TRBV9 | CASSAIAGGGGEQYF | TGTGCCAGCAGCGCAATAGCGGGAGGGGGAGGGGAGCAGTACTTC
TRBJ2-2 | NA | NA | TRBV2 | CASRVQGPGELFF | TGTGCCAGCAGGGTACAGGGTCCCGGGGAGCTGTTTTTT
TRBJ2-2 | NA | NA | TRBV7-6 | CASSSQGGAGELFF | TGTGCCAGCAGCTCACAAGGGGGGGCCGGGGAGCTGTTTTTT
TRBJ2-3 | NA | TRBD2 | TRBV7-3 | CASSLVGGGSGTPADTQYF | TGTGCCAGCAGCCTCGTTGGGGGTGGAAGCGGGACTCCGGCAGATACGCAGTATTTT
TRBJ2-7 | NA | NA | TRBV29-1 | CSVGGDRYHEQYF | TGCAGCGTTGGAGGTGACAGGTACCACGAGCAGTACTTC
TRBJ2-2 | NA | TRBD1 | TRBV7-7 | CASSRVTGANTGELFF | TGTGCTAGCAGCCGAGTGACAGGGGCGAACACCGGGGAGCTGTTTTTT
TRBJ1-6 | NA | NA | TRBV5-5 | CASRNEPGIRRSPLHF | TGTGCCAGCAGGAATGAACCGGGAATCAGGCGTTCACCCCTCCACTTT
TRBJ2-7 | NA | TRBD2 | TRBV9 | CASSLGLAGGYEQYF | TGTGCCAGCAGCTTGGGACTAGCGGGGGGCTACGAGCAGTACTTC
TRBJ2-1 | NA | TRBD1 | TRBV10-3 | CATHEGQASYNEQFF | TGTGCCACCCACGAAGGACAGGCGTCCTACAATGAGCAGTTCTTC
TRBJ1-5 | NA | NA | TRBV28 | CASSSPSFHHQPQHF | TGTGCCAGCAGTTCCCCGAGTTTTCACCATCAGCCCCAGCATTTT
TRBJ2-2 | NA | TRBD2 | TRBV27 | CASRSSKLAGGWTGELFF | TGTGCCAGCAGGAGCAGTAAGTTGGCGGGAGGATGGACCGGGGAGCTGTTTTTT
TRBJ2-1 | NA | TRBD2 | TRBV7-6 | CASSSGGGLAGGPGNEQFF | TGTGCCAGCAGCTCGGGGGGCGGACTAGCGGGAGGGCCGGGAAATGAGCAGTTCTTC
TRBJ2-7 | NA | TRBD1 | TRBV2 | CASSGTGVYEQYF | TGTGCCAGCAGTGGGACAGGTGTCTACGAGCAGTACTTC